This is a list of T cell receptor beta chains from one sample in a study of radiation and T cells in renal cell carcinoma. Method: immunoSEQ multiplex PCR; TCRdb's copy keeps in-frame clones and lacks some. This table has some 150,000 clones, approximately 88% appearing once. The material sequenced was blood, taken from a patient whose treatment included radiotherapy and nephrectomy. The origin of the receptors is a woman aged 45-60 years with renal cell carcinoma. CDR3s include the opening cysteine and the closing phenylalanine or tryptophan. D genes are given only for firm matches. Only some rows state a clone size, as once, few, many or a class for expanded clones.

cdr3_nt cdr3_aa d_call v_call clone_size j_call
TGTGCCAGCAGTGAACCGCAGGGGCCCACAGATACGCAGTATTTT CASSEPQGPTDTQYF NA TRBV25-1 NA TRBJ2-3
TGTGCCAGCAGCCCCTCCGTGGGCCGGACGAACACTGAAGCTTTCTTT CASSPSVGRTNTEAFF NA TRBV11-2 NA TRBJ1-1
TGTGCCAGCAGCCCCCTGGGAAACACCATATATTTT CASSPLGNTIYF NA TRBV7-6 few TRBJ1-3
TGCGCCAGCAGCCACCCCGCGACGGACCTGGCCGATACGCAGTATTTT CASSHPATDLADTQYF NA TRBV4-1 NA TRBJ2-3
TGTGCCAGCAGCCGGGTCCAGGGGAGAGAAGCTTTCTTT CASSRVQGREAFF NA TRBV27 NA TRBJ1-1
TGTGCCAGCAGCCAAGAGGGCCCGGACAGGGTCGACACTGAAGCTTTCTTT CASSQEGPDRVDTEAFF TRBD1 TRBV14 NA TRBJ1-1
TGTGCCAGTAGTCTCGCAAGGGGGTGGACTGAAGCTTTCTTT CASSLARGWTEAFF NA TRBV19 NA TRBJ1-1
TGTGCCAGCAGCTTAGAAATGATATTATCAGATACGCAGTATTTT CASSLEMILSDTQYF NA TRBV7-2 NA TRBJ2-3
TGTGCCAGCAGCGCCGGGACAGTCGCCTATAGCAATCAGCCCCAGCATTTT CASSAGTVAYSNQPQHF TRBD1 TRBV2 NA TRBJ1-5
TGTGCCAGCAGTCCAACCGGGTACCCTGAAGCTTTCTTT CASSPTGYPEAFF NA TRBV6-5 NA TRBJ1-1
TGTGCCAGCAGCGTACGACTTTCCGGGCGCATGAACACTGAAGCTTTCTTT CASSVRLSGRMNTEAFF NA TRBV7-2 NA TRBJ1-1
TGCGCCAGCAGCTTGTCGGCTACAGGGGATGGCTACACCTTC CASSLSATGDGYTF TRBD1 TRBV5-1 NA TRBJ1-2
TGTGCCAGCAGCGTACTAGCGGGGGACCACTACAATGAGCAGTTCTTC CASSVLAGDHYNEQFF TRBD2 TRBV9 NA TRBJ2-1
TGCGCCAGCAGCTTGGGGGTCTCCTACAATGAGCAGTTCTTC CASSLGVSYNEQFF NA TRBV5-1 NA TRBJ2-1
TGTGCCAGCAGTTACTCGGGACAGGGAAACTACGAGCAGTACTTC CASSYSGQGNYEQYF TRBD1 TRBV6-5 NA TRBJ2-7
TGTGCCAGCAGCCAAGGACGGAGCACAGATACGCAGTATTTT CASSQGRSTDTQYF NA TRBV11-3 once TRBJ2-3